The T cell receptor beta chain described here comes from a study of T cells and copy number aberrations in small-cell lung cancer (dated by TCRdb to the early 2020s). Background on the whole study: Whole-exome sequencing of the same tumor regions was paired with TCR repertoire sequencing so that T cell metrics could be related to mutations and copy number aberrations. Tumor TCR data existed for approximately 18 patients, while approximately 14 patients had TCR data covering both tumor and normal tissue.

V and J lose 6 bases and 1 base, and a span of 12 bases separates them. CDR1 MNHEY and CDR2 SVGAGI are derived from the germline V gene. Including the terminal cysteine and phenylalanine, the CDR3 comprises 14 residues. The retained sequence is limited to the CDR3, 42 bases, with the frame set at the first base. For this clone: The specificity of this receptor is unknown. The sample holds no much larger clone one base away, and base qualities are not on file.

The immunoSEQ hsTCRB Kit, with multiplexed V- and J-gene primers, was used to amplify TCR-beta CDR3 regions from genomic DNA. Unique DNA barcodes were added in a second PCR, and the samples were pooled together with a negative control and a positive control. An Illumina MiSeq running a 150-cycle paired-end protocol was used to sequence the pooled TCR-beta libraries. From the authors' description of their analysis: Raw sequencing data were processed by Adaptive Biotechnologies into a report with normalized, annotated TCR-beta repertoires. To compute T-cell density, TCR-beta templates were normalized to usable DNA, with usable DNA estimated through amplification of housekeeping genes. Richness counted unique rearrangements, and clonality was defined as 1 minus Pielou's evenness. Intratumor TCR heterogeneity between regions was quantified with the Jaccard index, the Morisita overlap index, and the proportion of shared top-20 clonotypes. TCRdb's version of the immuneACCESS table is confined to in-frame rearrangements and falls short of the full clone set. An unresolved V gene accounts for under half of the shortfall where checked; the remainder is of unknown origin. V and J calls and clone size follow that table, whereas D and trimming were derived from the DNA. The sample yields about 1,300 clones; roughly 80% were counted once. Roughly 3.1% of the sample comes from the top ten.

The donors were limited-stage small-cell lung cancer patients who had surgical resection in Hangzhou, China, between 2008 and 2020. Every donor went straight to surgery with no preoperative chemotherapy or radiotherapy, and no donor was given immunotherapy either before or after surgery. Each of the roughly 20 patients in the sequenced cohort was a smoker or a heavy second-hand smoker. Three regions were collected from each tumor FFPE block by a grid approach so that spatial heterogeneity of the primary tumors was represented. Tumor regions were macrodissected to enrich malignant cells, and only regions expected to yield at least 150 ng DNA were selected. To characterize heterogeneity of the T cell repertoire, the study applied multi-region TCR-beta sequencing to resected limited-stage small-cell lung cancers and to tumor-adjacent lung tissue. Genomic DNA was extracted from FFPE tissue using the AllPrep DNA/RNA FFPE Kit (Qiagen).

Study-wide conclusions, independent of this receptor: Tumors had lower T-cell density, richness and clonality than adjacent lung tissue, though the difference in density was not significant. Because surgical resection is uncommon in small-cell lung cancer, the study was limited by a small sample size, and the findings need validation. Every specimen was formalin-fixed paraffin-embedded tissue, a material known to introduce sequencing artifacts. A negative correlation was found between higher copy number aberration burden and tumor T-cell density, richness and clonality. High heterogeneity of the TCR repertoire was observed across regions, with 79.9-97.7% of clones restricted to a single region, representing a lower overlap than in localized NSCLC.

The receptor chain draws on TRBV6-5 and TRBJ1-1; the D gene is not confidently resolved. Sequencing input: tumor tissue. The sequence derives from a woman in her forties or fifties with small cell lung cancer. Here is the DNA: TGTGCCAGCAGGACGCGGGGAAGGAACACTGAAGCTTTCTTT. Its coded protein is CASRTRGRNTEAFF.